This is a list of T cell receptor beta chains from one sample in a study of cytomegalovirus exposure and HLA in healthy donors. Using immunoSEQ multiplex PCR, the repertoire was profiled, and TCRdb retains in-frame clones only, with some absent. The top ten hold approximately 0.7% of the sample, which has about 140,000 clones, about 89% seen once. The sample was PBMCs. Source of these receptors: a man aged 18 to 29 in good health and CMV-seronegative. Both conserved end residues are part of each CDR3. The D gene is left open where the match is weak. The size entry is marked missing in some rows and otherwise reads once, few, many or a size class.

>TRBV4-1|NA|TRBJ1-1|NA
TGCGCCAGCAGCCAGTTACGGACAACGAACACTGAAGCTTTCTTT
CASSQLRTTNTEAFF
>TRBV10-2|NA|TRBJ2-7|TRBD2
TGCGCCAGCAGTGCGGCGGGAGCCTACGAGCAGTACTTC
CASSAAGAYEQYF
>TRBV9|NA|TRBJ1-3|NA
TGTGCCAGCAGCGTAGAACCTGCAGGGGACTCTGGAAACACCATATATTTT
CASSVEPAGDSGNTIYF
>TRBV9|NA|TRBJ2-3|NA
TGTGCCAGCAGCGTACTTACTAGCAGTAGCACAGATACGCAGTATTTT
CASSVLTSSSTDTQYF
>TRBV29-1|NA|TRBJ2-2|TRBD1
TGCAGCGTGACGGACCTCCGGGACAGAGACACCGGGGAGCTGTTTTTT
CSVTDLRDRDTGELFF
>TRBV30|NA|TRBJ2-6|NA
TGTGCCTGGAGTGTATATCGGGTCAGAGCCTCTGGGGCCAACGTCCTGACTTTC
CAWSVYRVRASGANVLTF
>TRBV9|NA|TRBJ2-1|NA
TGTGCCAGCAGCGGGGAGACTGGCCGGCCTATGAATGAGCAGTTCTTC
CASSGETGRPMNEQFF
>TRBV5-1|NA|TRBJ2-3|TRBD2
TGCGCCAGCAGCTCAAGCGGGAGCACCACAGATACGCAGTATTTT
CASSSSGSTTDTQYF
>TRBV29-1|once|TRBJ2-4|NA
TGCAGCTTTTGGACAGAAGAAAACATTCAGTACTTC
CSFWTEENIQYF
>TRBV5-1|NA|TRBJ1-6|NA
TGCGCCAGCAGCTTGGAGTTCAGGGGATTTAATAATTCACCCCTCCACTTT
CASSLEFRGFNNSPLHF
>TRBV7-2|NA|TRBJ1-1|NA
TGTGCCAGCAGCTCCAGGGGTGAAGCTTTCTTT
CASSSRGEAFF
>TRBV28|NA|TRBJ1-2|NA
TGTGCCAGCAGACCCGCAAGGGGGTGGAGGGGCTACACCTTC
CASRPARGWRGYTF
>TRBV5-1|NA|TRBJ2-3|NA
TGCGCCAGCAGTTTACGACAGGCGGGAGATACGCAGTATTTT
CASSLRQAGDTQYF
>TRBV10-3|NA|TRBJ2-2|TRBD1
TGTGCCATCAGTGGGACAGGGGGAGCGGGCTTGAACACCGGGGAGCTGTTTTTT
CAISGTGGAGLNTGELFF
>TRBV6-4|NA|TRBJ2-1|TRBD1
TGTGCCAGCAGTGCAACCGGGACAGGGGTCTACAATGAGCAGTTCTTC
CASSATGTGVYNEQFF
>TRBV7-9|NA|TRBJ2-5|TRBD1
TGTGCCAGCAGCCCCCGACAGGGGATGGAGACCCAGTACTTC
CASSPRQGMETQYF
>TRBV6-5|NA|TRBJ2-1|NA
TGTGCCAGCAGTTACTCGCGGGGTAATGAGCAGTTCTTC
CASSYSRGNEQFF
>TRBV7-2|NA|TRBJ2-5|NA
TGTGCCAGCAGCTTCCCGGCTAGCCGGGTGGAGACCCAGTACTTC
CASSFPASRVETQYF
>TRBV4-1|once|TRBJ2-7|NA
TGCGCCAGCAGCCTCGCAGGCCCGAGCGAGCAGTACTTC
CASSLAGPSEQYF
>TRBV10-2|NA|TRBJ2-4|NA
TGCGCCAGCAGTGCCACAAGGACACTAGCCAAAAACATTCAGTACTTC
CASSATRTLAKNIQYF
>TRBV6-5|NA|TRBJ2-5|NA
TGTGCCAGCAGCCTCGCTACAGGCCTCCAATGGAGCCAGTACTTC
CASSLATGLQWSQYF
>TRBV2|NA|TRBJ1-5|TRBD1
TGTGCCAGCAGCCTTCGCGGACAGGGTAGCAATCAGCCCCAGCATTTT
CASSLRGQGSNQPQHF
>TRBV6-1|NA|TRBJ2-1|TRBD1
TGTGCCAGCAGTGGACAGGGCGGCTTCAATGAGCAGTTCTTC
CASSGQGGFNEQFF
>TRBV5-4|once|TRBJ1-2|TRBD1
TGTGCCAGCCAGCCCAGACAGGGATCGGGATACACCTTC
CASQPRQGSGYTF
>TRBV4-2|NA|TRBJ1-5|NA
TGTGCCAGCAGCCAAAATATTGGCAATCAGCCCCAGCATTTT
CASSQNIGNQPQHF
>TRBV5-4|NA|TRBJ1-4|NA
TGTGCCAGCAGCCCGACCGGGACAACTAATGAAAAACTGTTTTTT
CASSPTGTTNEKLFF
>TRBV2|NA|TRBJ2-2|TRBD2
TGTGCCAGCAGGGAGGTGGCTAGCGGGTTCACCGGGGAGCTGTTTTTT
CASREVASGFTGELFF
>TRBV7-8|NA|TRBJ2-7|TRBD1
TGTGCCAGCAGCTCCCCCCCGGGACAGGGTGTTAGCGAGCAGTACTTC
CASSSPPGQGVSEQYF
>TRBV6-6|NA|TRBJ1-2|NA
TGTGCCAGCAGTTACGACAGGCGCCTTAACTATGGCTACACCTTC
CASSYDRRLNYGYTF
>TRBV7-6|NA|TRBJ2-1|TRBD2
TGTGCCAGCAGCTCCTCTAGCGGGAGATGGAATGAGCAGTTCTTC
CASSSSSGRWNEQFF
>TRBV9|NA|TRBJ1-1|NA
TGTGCCAGCAGCCCGCAGGTCACAGCTTTCTTT
CASSPQVTAFF